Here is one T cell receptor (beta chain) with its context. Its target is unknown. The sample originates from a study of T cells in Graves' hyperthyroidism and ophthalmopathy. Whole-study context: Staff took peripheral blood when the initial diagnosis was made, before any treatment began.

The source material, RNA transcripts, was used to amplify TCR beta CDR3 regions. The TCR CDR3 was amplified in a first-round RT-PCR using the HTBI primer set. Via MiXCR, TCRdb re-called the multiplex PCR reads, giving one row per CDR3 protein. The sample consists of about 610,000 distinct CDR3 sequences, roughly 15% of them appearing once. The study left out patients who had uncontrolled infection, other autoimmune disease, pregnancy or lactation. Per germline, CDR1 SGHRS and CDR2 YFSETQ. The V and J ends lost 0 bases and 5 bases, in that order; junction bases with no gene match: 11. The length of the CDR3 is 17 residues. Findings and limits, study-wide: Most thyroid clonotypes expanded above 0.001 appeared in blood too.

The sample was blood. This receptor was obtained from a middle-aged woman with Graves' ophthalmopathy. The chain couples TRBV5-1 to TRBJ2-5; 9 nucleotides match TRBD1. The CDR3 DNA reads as TGCGCCAGCAGCTTGGTGGGACAGGGCATCGGGGTTGAGACCCAGTACTTC. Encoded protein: CASSLVGQGIGVETQYF.